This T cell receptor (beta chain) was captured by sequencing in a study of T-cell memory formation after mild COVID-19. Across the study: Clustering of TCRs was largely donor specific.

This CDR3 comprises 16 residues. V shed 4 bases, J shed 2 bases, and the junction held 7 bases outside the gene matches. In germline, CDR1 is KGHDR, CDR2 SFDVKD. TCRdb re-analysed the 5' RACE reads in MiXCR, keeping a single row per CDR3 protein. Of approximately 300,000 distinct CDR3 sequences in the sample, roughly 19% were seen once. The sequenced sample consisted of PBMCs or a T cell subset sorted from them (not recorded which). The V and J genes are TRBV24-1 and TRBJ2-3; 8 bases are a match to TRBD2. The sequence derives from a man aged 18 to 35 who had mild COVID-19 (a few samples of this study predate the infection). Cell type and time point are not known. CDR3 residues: CATSDPGGTNTDTQYF. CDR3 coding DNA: TGTGCCACCAGTGACCCGGGGGGGACAAACACAGATACGCAGTATTTT.